These 10 T cell receptor beta chains were sequenced from one sample in a study of OX40 agonist ivuxolimab in advanced cancers. Assay used: immunoSEQ multiplex PCR; TCRdb lists only in-frame clones, some missing. The sample lists fewer than 20,000 clones; 84% were seen once. Sample: CD4+ or CD8+ T cells sorted from blood, taken in a trial of the OX40 agonist ivuxolimab. The receptors originated from an adult with an advanced solid tumor such as melanoma, head and neck, liver or kidney cancer.

V usage is TRBV19 and J usage is TRBJ1-1, with 7 positions matching TRBD1. With 10 bases clipped from V and 0 bases from J, the junction kept 5 bases outside the gene matches. The CDR3 is made up of 13 amino acids. Germline CDR1 LNHDA, CDR2 SQIVND (reference sequence). CDR3 coding DNA: TGTGCCACTCACAGGGGATTGAACACTGAAGCTTTCTTT. Residues: CATHRGLNTEAFF.

V is TRBV27 and J is TRBJ2-7; TRBD2 matches at 7 bases. Germline-derived CDR1 and CDR2 are MNHEY and SMNVEV (reference sequence). This CDR3 contains 17 residues. V was clipped by 6 bases and J by 5 bases; unmatched bases: 19. The DNA of the CDR3 is TGTGCCAGCAGGTGGTTTGGGGTGTCGGGACTAAGTCACGAGCAGTACTTC. It translates to CASRWFGVSGLSHEQYF.

This chain links TRBV6-5 with TRBJ2-7, with D tentatively TRBD1 (6 bases). The CDR3 length is 12 residues. Between the trimmed V and J ends, which lost 6 bases and 13 bases, there was a span of 19 bases. Germline CDR1 reads MNHEY; CDR2 reads SVGAGI. CDR3 bases: TGTGCCAGCAGCGATACCCGGGACAACCGATACTTC. It specifies CASSDTRDNRYF.

This chain joins TRBV7-9 and TRBJ2-7; possible D gene TRBD2, 5 bases. Germline V gene data show CDR1 as SEHNR and CDR2 as FQNEAQ (reference sequence). Trimming shortened V by 3 bases and J by 2 bases, and 14 bases separated the two germline ends. This CDR3 is built from 15 residues. CDR3 in DNA: TGTGCCAGCAGCTTCGAGGGCCCACCTCCCTACGAGCAGTACTTC. Its translation: CASSFEGPPPYEQYF.

The chain carries TRBV4-1 and TRBJ2-1; D is unclear. Trimming left V 0 bases short and J 5 bases short, with 14 bases between. The CDR3 sequence is 16 residues long. Germline-derived CDR1 and CDR2 are MGHRA and YSYEKL. Here the CDR3 DNA reads TGCGCCAGCAGCCAAGATTGGGCTAGATATAACAATGAGCAGTTCTTC. Translation: CASSQDWARYNNEQFF.

This chain links TRBV7-9 with TRBJ2-5, with D unresolved. Germline V gene lookup returns CDR1 SEHNR and CDR2 FQNEAQ (reference sequence). V lost 6 bases and J 4 bases, leaving 3 bases between the germline ends. This CDR3 is built from 10 residues. The CDR3, as DNA: TGTGCCAGCAGGTCAGAGACCCAGTACTTC. This gives the protein CASRSETQYF.

The CDR3 DNA reads as TGTGCCAGCAGTGACTCTGGACTAGAACCCTACAATGAGCAGTTCTTC. This translates into CASSDSGLEPYNEQFF. This chain links TRBV6-4 with TRBJ2-1; 7 nucleotides line up with TRBD2. The CDR3 totals 16 residues. After removal of 0 bases from V and 2 bases from J, the junction contained 4 bases not matched to a gene. Germline values: CDR1 MRHNA, CDR2 SNTAGT.

The chain joins TRBV28 to TRBJ2-5; 10 nucleotides line up with TRBD1. With V trimmed by 5 bases and J by 5 bases, 11 bases remained unmatched. The CDR3 consists of 16 residues. Germline loops: CDR1 MDHEN, CDR2 SYDVKM. The CDR3 spells CASSPRQGAEWETQYF. The CDR3 coding sequence is TGTGCCAGCAGTCCACGACAGGGGGCGGAGTGGGAGACCCAGTACTTC.

The chain is built from TRBV30 and TRBJ2-2, with 7 bases identical to TRBD1. The CDR3 sequence is 16 residues long. The ends lost 1 base at V and 5 bases at J; junction bases unmatched: 10. Germline loops: CDR1 GTSNPN, CDR2 SVGIG (reference sequence). CDR3 amino acids: CAWSAGQKFGTGELFF. CDR3 bases: TGTGCCTGGAGTGCGGGACAGAAGTTTGGTACCGGGGAGCTGTTTTTT.

The chain combines TRBV28 with TRBJ1-1; 8 bases are a match to TRBD1. This CDR3 is 14 amino acids long. Per the germline V gene, CDR1 is MDHEN and CDR2 is SYDVKM. With 6 bases clipped from V and 6 bases from J, the junction kept 9 bases outside the gene matches. CDR3 protein: CASSQGAYVPEAFF. The DNA of the CDR3 is TGTGCCAGCAGCCAGGGGGCGTACGTCCCTGAAGCTTTCTTT.